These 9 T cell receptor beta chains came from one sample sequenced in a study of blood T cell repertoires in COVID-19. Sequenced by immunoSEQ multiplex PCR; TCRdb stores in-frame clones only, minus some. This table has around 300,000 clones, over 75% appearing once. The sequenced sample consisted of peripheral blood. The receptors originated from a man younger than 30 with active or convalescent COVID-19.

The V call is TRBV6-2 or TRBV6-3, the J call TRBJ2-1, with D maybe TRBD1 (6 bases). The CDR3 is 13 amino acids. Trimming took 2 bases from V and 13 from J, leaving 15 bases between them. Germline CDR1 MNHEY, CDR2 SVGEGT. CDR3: CASSYLQGGDQFF. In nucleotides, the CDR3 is TGTGCCAGCAGTTACCTCCAAGGGGGAGATCAGTTCTTC.

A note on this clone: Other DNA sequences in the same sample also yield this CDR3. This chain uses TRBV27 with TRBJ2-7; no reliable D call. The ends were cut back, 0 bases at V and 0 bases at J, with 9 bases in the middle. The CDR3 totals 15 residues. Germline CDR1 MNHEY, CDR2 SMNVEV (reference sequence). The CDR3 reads CASSLSAESSYEQYF. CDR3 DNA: TGTGCCAGCAGTTTATCGGCCGAAAGCTCCTACGAGCAGTACTTC.

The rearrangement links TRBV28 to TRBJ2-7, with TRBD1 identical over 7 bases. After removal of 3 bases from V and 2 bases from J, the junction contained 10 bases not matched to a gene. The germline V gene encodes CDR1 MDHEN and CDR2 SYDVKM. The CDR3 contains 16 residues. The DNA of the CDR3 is TGTGCCAGCAGTTTGGTAAGGGACAGAGATCCCTACGAGCAGTACTTC. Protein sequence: CASSLVRDRDPYEQYF.

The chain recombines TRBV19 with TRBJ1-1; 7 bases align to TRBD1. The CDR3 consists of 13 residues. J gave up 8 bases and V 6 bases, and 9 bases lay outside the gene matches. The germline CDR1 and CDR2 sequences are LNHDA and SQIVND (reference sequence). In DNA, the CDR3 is TGTGCCAGTAGAGCTGTGGGGACAGTAGAAGCTTTCTTT. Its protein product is CASRAVGTVEAFF.

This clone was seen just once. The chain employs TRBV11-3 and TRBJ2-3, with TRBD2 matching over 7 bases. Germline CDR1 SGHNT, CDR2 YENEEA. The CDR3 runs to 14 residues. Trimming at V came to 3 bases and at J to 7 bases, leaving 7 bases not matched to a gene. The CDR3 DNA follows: TGTGCCAGCAGCTTGGGGCTAGCGGAACATACGCAGTATTTT. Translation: CASSLGLAEHTQYF.

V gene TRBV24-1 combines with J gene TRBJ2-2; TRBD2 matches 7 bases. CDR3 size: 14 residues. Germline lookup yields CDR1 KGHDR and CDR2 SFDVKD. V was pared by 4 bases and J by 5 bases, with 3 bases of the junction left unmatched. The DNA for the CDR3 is TGTGCCACCAGTGACCCCGGGAGGACCGGGGAGCTGTTTTTT. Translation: CATSDPGRTGELFF.

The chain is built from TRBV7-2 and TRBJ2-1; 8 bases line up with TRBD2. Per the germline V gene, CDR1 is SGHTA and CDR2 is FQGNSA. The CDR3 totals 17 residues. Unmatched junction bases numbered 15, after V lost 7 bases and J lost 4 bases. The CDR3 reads CASNPPLERGTYNEQFF. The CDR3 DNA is TGTGCCAGCAACCCCCCCCTGGAGCGGGGGACTTACAATGAGCAGTTCTTC.

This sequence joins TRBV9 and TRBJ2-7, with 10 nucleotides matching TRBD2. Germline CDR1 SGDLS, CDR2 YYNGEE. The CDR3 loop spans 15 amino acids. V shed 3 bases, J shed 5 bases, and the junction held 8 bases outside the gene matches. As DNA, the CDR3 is TGTGCCAGCAGCGAGAGCGGGGGGGCCCGAGACGAGCAGTACTTC. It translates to CASSESGGARDEQYF.

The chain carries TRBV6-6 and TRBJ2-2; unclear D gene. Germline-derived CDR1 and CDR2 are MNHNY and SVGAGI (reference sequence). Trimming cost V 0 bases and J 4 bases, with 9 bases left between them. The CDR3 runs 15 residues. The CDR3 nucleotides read TGTGCCAGCAGTTACTCGAGGATCCCCACCGGGGAGCTGTTTTTT. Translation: CASSYSRIPTGELFF.